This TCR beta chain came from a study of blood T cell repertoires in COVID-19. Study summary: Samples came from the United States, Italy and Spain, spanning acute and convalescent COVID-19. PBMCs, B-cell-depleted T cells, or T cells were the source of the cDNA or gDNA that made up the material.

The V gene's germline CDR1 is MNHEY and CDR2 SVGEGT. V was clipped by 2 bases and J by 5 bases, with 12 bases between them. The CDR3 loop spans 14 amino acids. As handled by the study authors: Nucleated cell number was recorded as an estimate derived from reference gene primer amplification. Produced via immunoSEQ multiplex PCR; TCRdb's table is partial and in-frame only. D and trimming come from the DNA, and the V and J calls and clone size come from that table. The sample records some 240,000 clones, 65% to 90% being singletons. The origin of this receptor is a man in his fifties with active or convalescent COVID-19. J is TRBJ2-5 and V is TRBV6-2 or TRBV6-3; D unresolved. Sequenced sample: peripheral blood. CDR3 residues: CASSYGSTRETQYF. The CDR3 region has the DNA TGTGCCAGCAGTTACGGGTCTACGAGGGAGACCCAGTACTTC.